Shown below are 27 T cell receptor beta chains from a single sample sequenced in a study of blood T cells in healthy people across ages. For the second PCR, which ran for 7 to 11 cycles, a sample-barcoded 5' primer and a J-beta primer mix were used. TCRdb fed the 5' RACE reads into MiXCR, producing one record per CDR3 protein. Of 800,000 or so distinct CDR3 sequences listed, approximately 65% are singletons. Sequencing was performed on blood. The receptors stem from a man aged 25-45 years in good health.

This clonotype was observed a few times. This rearrangement joins TRBV14 to TRBJ2-7, with D perhaps matching TRBD1 (6 bases). V was trimmed by 1 base and J by 9 bases, leaving 22 bases between them. There are 16 residues in the CDR3. The germline V gene has CDR1 SGHDN and CDR2 FVKESK. In DNA form, the CDR3 reads TGTGCCAGCAGCCAAGGAATACAGGGCTCGCGGGTCGGGCAGTACTTC. It encodes CASSQGIQGSRVGQYF.

The chain couples TRBV7-2 to TRBJ1-2; D is ambiguous. Germline V gene sequence: CDR1 SGHTA, CDR2 FQGNSA. Trimming left V 4 bases short and J 4 bases short, with 10 bases between. This CDR3 contains 13 residues. CDR3 nucleotides: TGTGCCAGCAGCTCCTCAGGAGGCTATGGCTACACCTTC. This encodes CASSSSGGYGYTF.

This chain links TRBV10-3 with TRBJ1-2; D is undetermined. Trimming cost V 0 bases and J 0 bases, with 8 bases left between them. This CDR3 has 15 residues. Germline loops: CDR1 ENHRY, CDR2 SYGVKD. The DNA of the CDR3 is TGTGCCATCAGTGAGTCGGAGGGTGCTAACTATGGCTACACCTTC. Its protein is CAISESEGANYGYTF.

Concerning this clonotype itself: A junction boundary mismatches the germline segment, possibly from a read error. The chain links TRBV27 to TRBJ2-1; perhaps TRBD1 as D (6 bases). CDR1 and CDR2 (germline): MNHEY, SMNVEV (reference sequence). CDR3 length: 15 residues. The CDR3 reads CASILGGDGYNEQFF. The CDR3 coding sequence is TGTGCCAGCATTTTAGGGGGAGACGGGTACAATGAGCAGTTCTTC.

This clonotype has a count of ten or more. This chain connects TRBV29-1 to TRBJ2-3; TRBD1 matches at 8 bases. Trimming took 3 bases from V and 7 from J; bases not matched to a gene: 6. Germline V gene sequence: CDR1 SQVTM, CDR2 ANQGSEA. This CDR3 region has 13 residues. The CDR3 nucleotides read TGCAGCGTTGATCACAACAGGGGGAATACGCAGTATTTT. The encoded protein is CSVDHNRGNTQYF.

The chain joins TRBV20-1 to TRBJ2-7; TRBD2 matches at 7 bases. This CDR3 has 13 amino acids. The V and J ends lost 1 base and 0 bases, in that order; junction bases with no gene match: 0. Germline V gene data show CDR1 as DFQATT and CDR2 as SNEGSKA (reference sequence). In DNA, the CDR3 is TGCAGTGCTAGAGGCGGGGGCTCCTACGAGCAGTACTTC. Its translation: CSARGGGSYEQYF.

CDR3 protein: CATSGYLREYGYTF. DNA of the CDR3: TGTGCCACCTCAGGGTACCTAAGGGAGTATGGCTACACCTTC. This rearrangement joins TRBV6-5 to TRBJ1-2, with a tentative D call TRBD1 (5 bases). V was pared by 10 bases and J by 5 bases, with 20 bases between. Germline CDR1 is MNHEY and CDR2 is SVGAGI. The CDR3 contains 14 residues.

This sequence joins TRBV25-1 and TRBJ2-1; 7 bases agree with TRBD2. The CDR3 length is 15 residues. V gave up 1 base and J gave up 7 bases; unmatched junction bases: 7. Germline V gives CDR1 MGHDK, CDR2 SYGVNS. Written as DNA, the CDR3 is TGTGCCAGCAGTGAATCGCGGGGGTCGACGAATGAGCAGTTCTTC. This translates into CASSESRGSTNEQFF.

The rearrangement joins TRBV4-3 to TRBJ2-2; D remains ambiguous. Germline V gene data show CDR1 as LGHNA and CDR2 as YSLEER. Trimming removed 0 bases from V and 10 bases from J, with 12 bases in between. The CDR3 is made up of 14 amino acids. The CDR3 sequence is CASSQELGSLELFF. Here the CDR3 DNA reads TGCGCCAGCAGCCAAGAGTTGGGTAGCCTGGAGCTGTTTTTT.

The genes are TRBV9 and TRBJ2-3; 9 positions match TRBD2. The CDR3 has 15 amino acids. V shed 5 bases, J shed 7 bases, and the junction held 11 bases outside the gene matches. The germline gives CDR1 SGDLS, CDR2 YYNGEE. As DNA, the CDR3 is TGTGCCAGCAGTGCCGGCACTAGCGGGCGGAATACGCAGTATTTT. Its protein product is CASSAGTSGRNTQYF.

The count of this clonotype is one. The genes are TRBV4-2 and TRBJ2-5; perhaps TRBD1 as D (6 bases). The CDR3 is 15 amino acids. V was pared by 1 base and J by 5 bases, with 14 bases between. Per germline, CDR1 LGHNA and CDR2 YNFKEQ. The CDR3 nucleotides are TGTGCCAGCAGCCAAGGTACAGGGAGACGGGAGACCCAGTACTTC. The encoded protein is CASSQGTGRRETQYF.

This clonotype came up once. The rearrangement uses TRBV11-2 and TRBJ2-5; 9 nucleotides match TRBD2. J lost 1 base, V lost 1 base, and 13 bases had no gene match. The CDR3 totals 19 residues. CDR1 and CDR2 from the germline V gene are SGHAT and FQNNGV. DNA for the CDR3: TGTGCCAGCAGCTTAGTGGGGAGATCGACTAGCGGACTCCAAGAGACCCAGTACTTC. Translated: CASSLVGRSTSGLQETQYF.

The rearrangement links TRBV21-1 to TRBJ2-7; TRBD1 reflects the table's D call only, with no check against the DNA. TRBV21-1 is shown as a pseudogene. The CDR3 loop spans 18 amino acids. The CDR3 nucleotides read TGTGCCAGCAGCAAAGTGGGGACCGAAACGAGGCCCGACTACGAGCAGTACTTC. Its protein product is CASSKVGTETRPDYEQYF.

The chain employs TRBV29-1 and TRBJ2-1; D may correspond to TRBD1 or TRBD2 (6 bases each). The CDR3 runs to 12 residues. Trimming removed 8 bases at V and 10 bases at J, with 18 bases between. The germline gives CDR1 SQVTM, CDR2 ANQGSEA. The CDR3 DNA follows: TGCAGCTTCCGTTGGGGGGCCTACGAGCAGTTCTTC. This sequence encodes CSFRWGAYEQFF.

The chain has TRBV7-3 and TRBJ2-7; TRBD1 or TRBD2 may be the D gene (8 bases each). The CDR3 extends over 14 amino acids. V dropped 4 bases and J dropped 10 bases, with 20 bases sitting between them. Per germline, CDR1 SGHTA and CDR2 FQGTGA. The CDR3 bases are TGTGCCAGCAGCTCGGGGGGGACAGGTGGACTACAGTACTTC. Protein: CASSSGGTGGLQYF.

This chain uses TRBV12-3 or TRBV12-4 with TRBJ1-1; unclear D gene. V lost 3 bases to trimming and J lost 5 bases, with 7 bases between them. CDR3 size: 12 residues. The CDR3 DNA reads as TGTGCCAGCAGTTTCCGAAAAACTGAAGCTTTCTTT. It translates to CASSFRKTEAFF.

Only one count was recorded for this clonotype. The CDR3 DNA reads TGTGCCAGCAGCCCAACAGTACATCAGCCCCAGCATTTT. This translates into CASSPTVHQPQHF. This chain uses TRBV7-2 with TRBJ1-5, with no clear D. Germline assignment: CDR1 SGHTA and CDR2 FQGNSA. This CDR3 spans 13 amino acids. V was shortened by 5 bases and J by 5 bases, with 10 bases between the two germline ends.

The chain uses TRBV12-3 or TRBV12-4 and TRBJ2-5, with D uncertain. Trimming pared 7 bases from V and 5 bases from J, leaving 17 bases between. The CDR3 loop spans 14 amino acids. CDR3 DNA sequence: TGTGCCAGCACCGAGACTTCTAGTGAGGAGACCCAGTACTTC. This encodes CASTETSSEETQYF.

The chain combines TRBV2 with TRBJ1-5, with unresolved D. The V gene lost 2 bases and the J gene lost 3 bases, with 8 bases spanning the gap. The CDR3 extends over 14 amino acids. Germline CDR1 and CDR2: SNHLY and FYNNEI. CDR3 DNA: TGTGCCAGCAGTGAACTTAGAAACAATCAGCCCCAGCATTTT. This encodes CASSELRNNQPQHF.

In nucleotides, the CDR3 is TGTGCCAGCAGTCGGACCCTAGATGGAGAGACCCAGTACTTC. It translates to CASSRTLDGETQYF. The chain combines TRBV12-3 or TRBV12-4 with TRBJ2-5; no clear D gene. The CDR3 runs 14 residues. V lost 5 bases, J lost 4 bases, and 14 bases lay in between.

V usage is TRBV12-3 or TRBV12-4 and J usage is TRBJ2-6, with D tentatively TRBD2 (6 bases). The CDR3 has 16 residues. Trimming removed 2 bases from V and 4 bases from J, with 12 bases in between. CDR3: CASSLSGGQGANVLTF. In DNA, the CDR3 is TGTGCCAGCAGTTTATCCGGGGGTCAGGGGGCCAACGTCCTGACTTTC.

This clonotype was detected only once. The chain joins TRBV28 to TRBJ2-5, with TRBD1 matching over 9 bases. This CDR3 has 15 residues. Per the germline V gene, CDR1 is MDHEN and CDR2 is SYDVKM. J gave up 1 base and V 5 bases, and 5 bases lay outside the gene matches. CDR3 DNA sequence: TGTGCCAGCAGTCAACAGGGGGCGTTCCAAGAGACCCAGTACTTC. Translation: CASSQQGAFQETQYF.

V usage is TRBV6-5 and J usage is TRBJ2-1, with 10 nucleotides matching TRBD2. Germline CDR1 is MNHEY and CDR2 is SVGAGI. The CDR3 extends over 16 amino acids. V trimming: 5 bases; J trimming: 5 bases; junction bases outside the gene matches: 9. CDR3 sequence: CASSPYLAGVNNEQFF. The CDR3 bases are TGTGCCAGCAGTCCCTACCTAGCGGGGGTGAACAATGAGCAGTTCTTC.

This clonotype has just a few counts. This chain joins TRBV27 and TRBJ2-6; either TRBD1 or TRBD2 may supply D (5 bases each). Germline CDR1 and CDR2: MNHEY and SMNVEV (reference sequence). The CDR3 contains 17 residues. The ends were cut back, 6 bases at V and 0 bases at J, with 15 bases in the middle. The CDR3 DNA follows: TGTGCCAGCAGCGGGGACGGCGCCCTCTCTGGGGCCAACGTCCTGACTTTC. Protein product: CASSGDGALSGANVLTF.

J is TRBJ1-4 and V is TRBV7-3; D is undetermined. Germline assignment: CDR1 SGHTA and CDR2 FQGTGA. CDR3 length: 15 residues. Trimming removed 5 bases from V and 4 bases from J, with 14 bases in between. The CDR3 nucleotides read TGTGCCAGCAGCCCCTCGGCGGACCGTAATGAAAAACTGTTTTTT. Protein product: CASSPSADRNEKLFF.

V is TRBV6-2 or TRBV6-3 and J is TRBJ2-1; 8 bases match TRBD2. This CDR3 has 15 amino acids. The germline CDR1 and CDR2 sequences are MNHEY and SVGEGT. The J segment lost 3 bases and the V segment lost 1 base, leaving 2 bases of the junction unmatched. CDR3 in amino acids: CASSYLAGNYNEQFF. The CDR3 DNA reads as TGTGCCAGCAGTTACTTAGCGGGGAACTACAATGAGCAGTTCTTC.

The chain's CDR3 is CSARDLAPDTQYF. The CDR3 DNA is TGCAGTGCTAGAGATCTAGCGCCAGATACGCAGTATTTT. This chain joins TRBV20-1 and TRBJ2-3; D might be TRBD2 (6 bases). V lost 0 bases and J 4 bases, leaving 8 bases between the germline ends. The CDR3 is 13 residues long. Germline CDR1 reads DFQATT; CDR2 reads SNEGSKA (reference sequence).